Ten or more counts support the clone carrying this T cell receptor beta chain. Germline V CDR1 and CDR2: SQVTM, ANQGSEA. V lost 0 bases and J lost 8, with 16 bases in between. This CDR3 spans 14 amino acids. TCRdb called the RT-PCR reads again in MiXCR, with one record for every CDR3 protein. The table lists 550,000 to 750,000 distinct CDR3 sequences, 12% to 15% of them singletons. The clonotype comes from a female donor in good health, serving as a healthy control. Sequencing was carried out using memory CD4+ T cells from blood. V gene TRBV29-1 combines with J gene TRBJ1-2, with a possible D match to TRBD1 (5 bases). The CDR3 protein is CSVEDPGTGHGYTF. In DNA form, the CDR3 reads TGCAGCGTTGAAGATCCGGGGACGGGCCACGGCTACACCTTC. The full variable domain, its missing parts supplied by reference TRBV29-1 and TRBJ1-2, is SAVISQKPSRDICQRGTSLTIQCQVDSQVTMMFWYRQQPGQSLTLIATANQGSEATYESGFVIDKFPISRPNLTFSTLTVSNMSPEDSSIYLCSVEDPGTGHGYTFGSGTRLTVV.